A selection of T cell receptor beta chains follows, all from one sample in a study of T cell responses to AZD1222 COVID-19 vaccine. Here immunoSEQ multiplex PCR was the method, and the copy in TCRdb shows in-frame clones only, minus some. The repertoire consists of more than 95,000 clones, with 84% occurring once and the leading ten covering about a quarter. The specimen comprised peripheral blood, sampled 28 days after the second AZD1222 dose. Receptors were obtained from an adult who received the AZD1222 COVID-19 vaccine. The CDR3 runs from the conserved cysteine through the conserved F or W. Each record gives: CDR3 length, D gene, J gene, clone size, V gene, CDR3 protein, CDR3 DNA. D genes are given only for firm matches. Only part of the rows carry a size: once, few, many, or a class if the clone is expanded.

len: 12; d_gene: -; j_gene: TRBJ1-2; abundance: -; v_gene: TRBV7-9; CDR3aa: CASSLGKYGYTF; CDR3nt: TGTGCCAGCAGCTTAGGGAAGTATGGCTACACCTTC
len: 14; d_gene: TRBD1; j_gene: TRBJ1-2; abundance: -; v_gene: TRBV29-1; CDR3aa: CSVAGQGANYGYTF; CDR3nt: TGCAGCGTTGCAGGACAGGGGGCGAACTATGGCTACACCTTC
len: 14; d_gene: TRBD1; j_gene: TRBJ1-6; abundance: once; v_gene: TRBV7-3; CDR3aa: CASSSGQGYSPLHF; CDR3nt: TGTGCCAGCAGCTCGGGACAGGGTTATTCACCCCTCCACTTT
len: 13; d_gene: -; j_gene: TRBJ1-1; abundance: -; v_gene: TRBV30; CDR3aa: CASVVGGYTEAFF; CDR3nt: TGTGCCTCCGTGGTAGGCGGGTACACTGAAGCTTTCTTT
len: 15; d_gene: -; j_gene: TRBJ2-7; abundance: -; v_gene: TRBV6-2/TRBV6-3; CDR3aa: CASSYPPTRNYEQYF; CDR3nt: TGTGCCAGCAGTTACCCCCCCACTAGGAACTACGAGCAGTACTTC
len: 14; d_gene: -; j_gene: TRBJ1-5; abundance: -; v_gene: TRBV28; CDR3aa: CASSLGQRGQPQHF; CDR3nt: TGTGCCAGCAGTTTAGGACAGCGGGGCCAGCCCCAGCATTTT
len: 14; d_gene: TRBD1; j_gene: TRBJ1-1; abundance: -; v_gene: TRBV5-1; CDR3aa: CASSPGTGHTEAFF; CDR3nt: TGCGCCAGCAGCCCGGGGACAGGCCACACTGAAGCTTTCTTT
len: 15; d_gene: -; j_gene: TRBJ1-3; abundance: -; v_gene: TRBV5-6; CDR3aa: CASSSPTGSGNTIYF; CDR3nt: TGTGCCAGCAGCTCACCTACAGGCTCTGGAAACACCATATATTTT
len: 14; d_gene: -; j_gene: TRBJ1-3; abundance: -; v_gene: TRBV9; CDR3aa: CASSVARAGNTIYF; CDR3nt: TGTGCCAGCAGCGTAGCAAGGGCTGGAAACACCATATATTTT
len: 14; d_gene: -; j_gene: TRBJ1-2; abundance: -; v_gene: TRBV7-2; CDR3aa: CASSLEPPNHGYTF; CDR3nt: TGTGCCAGCAGCTTAGAGCCCCCGAACCATGGCTACACCTTC
len: 15; d_gene: TRBD2; j_gene: TRBJ2-1; abundance: -; v_gene: TRBV19; CDR3aa: CASLQHGGSYNEQFF; CDR3nt: TGTGCCAGTCTCCAACACGGGGGGTCCTACAATGAGCAGTTCTTC
len: 14; d_gene: -; j_gene: TRBJ1-2; abundance: -; v_gene: TRBV6-6; CDR3aa: CASSYGQRLYGYTF; CDR3nt: TGTGCCAGCAGTTACGGTCAAAGGCTGTATGGCTACACCTTC
len: 11; d_gene: -; j_gene: TRBJ2-4; abundance: -; v_gene: TRBV20-1; CDR3aa: CSASRQNIQYF; CDR3nt: TGCAGTGCTAGCAGGCAAAACATTCAGTACTTC
len: 13; d_gene: -; j_gene: TRBJ1-5; abundance: -; v_gene: TRBV2; CDR3aa: CASSDRENQPQHF; CDR3nt: TGTGCCAGCAGTGACAGAGAAAATCAGCCCCAGCATTTT